The T cell receptor (beta chain) described here comes from a study of beta chain features in type 1 diabetes. About the study: All samples together contributed around 98,000,000 sorted cells for examination.

Germline values: CDR1 SGHNT, CDR2 YYREEE (reference sequence). The CDR3 sequence is 15 residues long. V lost 0 bases and J 2 bases, leaving 8 bases between the germline ends. Sequencing targeted expressed TCRB transcripts, as all isolated RNA had been reverse transcribed. Clones were read by immunoSEQ multiplex PCR, and TCRdb kept only the in-frame ones, dropping some. The sample contains some 220,000 clones, 11% of which appear only once. Over 95% purity was reached by all sorted populations. The specimen sequenced was central memory CD4+ T cells from blood. The rearrangement joins TRBV5-4 to TRBJ1-4; D is ambiguous. This TCR was recovered from a man aged 18 to 29 in good health. The CDR3 bases are TGTGCCAGCAGCTTGGACCGCGACACTAATGAAAAACTGTTTTTT. Protein product: CASSLDRDTNEKLFF.